The source of this T cell receptor beta chain is a study of blood T cell repertoires in COVID-19. Generated by immunoSEQ multiplex PCR, the TCRdb table keeps only in-frame clones and is missing some. The profile covers some 320,000 clones, with around 85% appearing a single time and about 2% taken by the ten largest. Individuals in the exposed group had encountered a COVID-19 case within 2 weeks preceding study entry. Germline V lookup: CDR1 SNHLY, CDR2 FYNNEI. This CDR3 spans 13 amino acids. V was shortened by 6 bases and J by 2 bases, with 10 bases between the two germline ends. Input material: PBMCs or T cells enriched from blood (not recorded which). This TCR came from a woman in her twenties or thirties who had been exposed to COVID-19. The chain uses TRBV2 and TRBJ1-2, with D unclear. The CDR3 DNA reads TGTGCCAGCAGAGTTAGTACGAACTATGGCTACACCTTC. It translates to CASRVSTNYGYTF.